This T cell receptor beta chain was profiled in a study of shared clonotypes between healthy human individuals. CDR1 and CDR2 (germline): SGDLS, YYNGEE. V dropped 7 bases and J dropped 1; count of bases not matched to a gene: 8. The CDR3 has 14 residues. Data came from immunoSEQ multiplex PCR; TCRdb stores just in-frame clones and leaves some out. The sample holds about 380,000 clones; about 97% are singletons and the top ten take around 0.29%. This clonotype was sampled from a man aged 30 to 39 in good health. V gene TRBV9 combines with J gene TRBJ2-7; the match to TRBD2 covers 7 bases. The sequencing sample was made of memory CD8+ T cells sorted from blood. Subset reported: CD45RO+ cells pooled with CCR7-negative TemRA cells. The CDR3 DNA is TGTGCCAGCGCACCTGGACTAGTTTCCTACGAGCAGTACTTC. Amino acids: CASAPGLVSYEQYF.